This TCR beta chain was identified during a study of breast tumors, draining lymph nodes, adjacent tissues. Axillary draining lymph nodes of breast cancer patients supplied the node samples. TCRdb called the multiplex PCR reads again in MiXCR, with one record for every CDR3 protein. The repertoire holds approximately 200,000 distinct CDR3 sequences, with approximately 33% as singletons. CDR1 and CDR2 from the germline V gene are MNHEY and SVGEGT. The CDR3 is 15 amino acids. Turning to this clonotype: At one of its ends the junction is not consistent with the germline gene, which may arise from a read error.

The sequenced material came from axillary lymph node tissue. The chain employs TRBV6-2 or TRBV6-3 and TRBJ2-5, with 8 bases lining up with TRBD2. The receptor was derived from a female donor with breast cancer. Some clones in this sample may be carry-over from other donors' samples. Written as DNA, the CDR3 is TGTGCCAACAGTTACGGGTCCGGGAGGGTTGAGACCCAGTACTTC. Translated: CANSYGSGRVETQYF.